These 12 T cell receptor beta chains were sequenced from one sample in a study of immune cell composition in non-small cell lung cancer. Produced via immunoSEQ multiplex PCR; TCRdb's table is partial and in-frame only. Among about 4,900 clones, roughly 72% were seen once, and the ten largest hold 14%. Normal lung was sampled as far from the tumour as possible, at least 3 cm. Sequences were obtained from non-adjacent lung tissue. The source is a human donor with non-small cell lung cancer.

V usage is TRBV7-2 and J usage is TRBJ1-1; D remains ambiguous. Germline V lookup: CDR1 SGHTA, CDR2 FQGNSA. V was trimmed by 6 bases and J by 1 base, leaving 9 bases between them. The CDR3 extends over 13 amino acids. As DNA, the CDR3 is TGTGCCAGCAGTCTCGACTCGAACACTGAAGCTTTCTTT. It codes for CASSLDSNTEAFF.

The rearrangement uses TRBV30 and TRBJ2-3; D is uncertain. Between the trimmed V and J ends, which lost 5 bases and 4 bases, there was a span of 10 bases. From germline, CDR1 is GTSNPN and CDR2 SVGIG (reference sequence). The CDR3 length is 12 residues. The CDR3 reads CAWGREADTQYF. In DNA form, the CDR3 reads TGTGCCTGGGGGCGAGAAGCAGATACGCAGTATTTT.

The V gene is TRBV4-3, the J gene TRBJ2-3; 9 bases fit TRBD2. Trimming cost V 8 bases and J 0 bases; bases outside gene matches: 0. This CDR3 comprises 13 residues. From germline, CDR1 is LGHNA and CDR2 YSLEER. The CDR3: CASAGGSTDTQYF. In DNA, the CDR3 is TGCGCCAGCGCGGGGGGGAGCACAGATACGCAGTATTTT.

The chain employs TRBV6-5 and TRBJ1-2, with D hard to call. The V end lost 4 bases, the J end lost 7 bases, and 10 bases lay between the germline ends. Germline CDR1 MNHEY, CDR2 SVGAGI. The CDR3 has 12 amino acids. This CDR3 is CASSSAVLGYTF. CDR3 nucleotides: TGTGCCAGCAGTTCTGCGGTTCTTGGCTACACCTTC.

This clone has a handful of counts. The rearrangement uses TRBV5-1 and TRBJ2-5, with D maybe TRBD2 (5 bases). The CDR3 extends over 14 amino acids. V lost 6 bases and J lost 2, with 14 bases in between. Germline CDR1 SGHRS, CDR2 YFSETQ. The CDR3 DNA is TGCGCCAGCACCCCGGGAACTAGGCAAGAGACCCAGTACTTC. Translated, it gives CASTPGTRQETQYF.

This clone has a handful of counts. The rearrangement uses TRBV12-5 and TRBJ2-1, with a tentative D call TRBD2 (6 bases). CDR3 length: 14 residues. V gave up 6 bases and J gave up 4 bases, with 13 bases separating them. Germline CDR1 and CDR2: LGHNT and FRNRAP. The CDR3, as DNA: TGTGCTAGTGGGAAACCCCTAGCGTACAATGAGCAGTTCTTC. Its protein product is CASGKPLAYNEQFF.

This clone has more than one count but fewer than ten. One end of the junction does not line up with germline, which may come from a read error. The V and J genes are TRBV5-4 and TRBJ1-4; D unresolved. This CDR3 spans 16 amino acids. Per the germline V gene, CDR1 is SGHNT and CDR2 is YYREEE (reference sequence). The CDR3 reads CASSQDLGATNEKLFF. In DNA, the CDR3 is TGCGCCAGCAGCCAAGATCTCGGGGCAACTAATGAAAAACTGTTTTTT.

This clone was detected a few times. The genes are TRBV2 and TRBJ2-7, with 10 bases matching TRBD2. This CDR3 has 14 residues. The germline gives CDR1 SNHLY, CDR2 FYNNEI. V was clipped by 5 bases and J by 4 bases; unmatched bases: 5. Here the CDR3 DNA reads TGTGCCAGCAGTCTACTAGCGGGATCGTACGAGCAGTACTTC. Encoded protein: CASSLLAGSYEQYF.

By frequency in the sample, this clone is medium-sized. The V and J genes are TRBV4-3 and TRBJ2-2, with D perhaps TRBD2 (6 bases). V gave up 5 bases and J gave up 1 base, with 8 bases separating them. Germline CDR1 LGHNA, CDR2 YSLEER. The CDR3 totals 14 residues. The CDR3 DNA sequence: TGCGCCAGCAGCGGTAGCGGGAACACCGGGGAGCTGTTTTTT. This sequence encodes CASSGSGNTGELFF.

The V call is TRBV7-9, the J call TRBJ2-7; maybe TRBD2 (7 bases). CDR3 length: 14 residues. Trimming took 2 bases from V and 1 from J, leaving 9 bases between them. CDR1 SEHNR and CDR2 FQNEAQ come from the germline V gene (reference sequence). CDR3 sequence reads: CASSLRGGSYEQYF. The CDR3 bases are TGTGCCAGCAGCTTAAGGGGGGGTTCCTACGAGCAGTACTTC.

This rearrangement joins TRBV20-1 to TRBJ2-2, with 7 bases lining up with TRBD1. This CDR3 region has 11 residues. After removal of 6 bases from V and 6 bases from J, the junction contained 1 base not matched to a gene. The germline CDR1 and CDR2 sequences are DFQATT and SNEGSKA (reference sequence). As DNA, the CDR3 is TGCAGTGCAGACAGGGCCGGGGAGCTGTTTTTT. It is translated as CSADRAGELFF.

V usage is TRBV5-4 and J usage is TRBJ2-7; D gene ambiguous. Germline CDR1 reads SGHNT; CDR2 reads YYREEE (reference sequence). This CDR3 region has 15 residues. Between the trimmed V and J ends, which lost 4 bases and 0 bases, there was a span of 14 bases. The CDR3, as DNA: TGTGCCAGCAGCCCTCCTGGGCAAAGCTCCTACGAGCAGTACTTC. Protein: CASSPPGQSSYEQYF.